Each of the 27 T cell receptor beta chains below was sequenced from the same sample in a study of early T cells in non-severe SARS-CoV-2 infection. TCRdb used MiXCR to reprocess the 5' RACE reads, holding one entry per CDR3 protein. This table has about 80,000 distinct CDR3 sequences, less than 5.5% appearing once. The sequenced sample was whole blood, obtained at baseline. The receptors were sampled from an adult who was a healthcare worker with PCR-confirmed SARS-CoV-2 infection or an uninfected control (not recorded which).

This clonotype turned up a few times. CDR3 residues: CASSPRDTQYF. In nucleotides, the CDR3 is TGTGCCAGCTCACCAAGAGATACGCAGTATTTT. The rearrangement joins TRBV18 to TRBJ2-3; D is unresolved. This CDR3 is 11 amino acids long. Trimming took off 2 bases at V and 5 bases at J, with 2 bases between the two ends. Germline loops: CDR1 KGHSH, CDR2 LQKENI.

J is TRBJ2-1 and V is TRBV2; perhaps TRBD2 as D (6 bases). Germline V lookup: CDR1 SNHLY, CDR2 FYNNEI. Trimming left V 3 bases short and J 0 bases short, with 6 bases between. The CDR3 totals 14 residues. This chain's CDR3 is CASSEGGSYNEQFF. The DNA for the CDR3 is TGTGCCAGCAGTGAGGGGGGCTCCTACAATGAGCAGTTCTTC. The whole variable domain, remainder taken from reference TRBV2 and TRBJ2-1, is EPEVTQTPSHQVTQMGQEVILRCVPISNHLYFYWYRQILGQKVEFLVSFYNNEISEKSEIFDDQFSVERPDGSNFTLKIRSTKLEDSAMYFCASSEGGSYNEQFFGPGTRLTVL.

This clonotype was recorded many times. The chain employs TRBV10-2 and TRBJ1-2; no definite D call. CDR3 size: 14 residues. The V end was cut by 6 bases, the J end by 3 bases, with 14 bases between. Per the germline V gene, CDR1 is WSHSY and CDR2 is SAAADI. This chain's CDR3 is CASRVGVRDYGYTF. The CDR3 bases are TGCGCCAGCAGGGTCGGGGTTAGGGACTATGGCTACACCTTC.

This clonotype showed up just a few times. V is TRBV20-1 and J is TRBJ2-7; 8 bases agree with TRBD1. The germline V gene encodes CDR1 DFQATT and CDR2 SNEGSKA (reference sequence). V shed 2 bases, J shed 3 bases, and the junction held 12 bases outside the gene matches. This CDR3 has 16 amino acids. The CDR3 bases are TGCAGTGCTAGATCCCGGACAGGGCCCCCGGGCTACGAGCAGTACTTC. Encoded protein: CSARSRTGPPGYEQYF.

At least ten counts were recorded for this clonotype. The chain is built from TRBV30 and TRBJ1-4, with D unclear. The CDR3 consists of 14 residues. Between the trimmed V and J ends, which lost 3 bases and 7 bases, there was a span of 15 bases. The germline V gene encodes CDR1 GTSNPN and CDR2 SVGIG (reference sequence). CDR3 bases: TGTGCCTGGAGCTTGCCCCCGCAGAGTGAAAAACTGTTTTTT. Translation gives CAWSLPPQSEKLFF.

This clonotype was seen many times. The gene calls are TRBV5-5 and TRBJ1-5, with no clear D. The V end was cut by 5 bases, the J end by 7 bases, with 16 bases between. The CDR3 runs to 14 residues. The V gene's germline CDR1 is SGHKS and CDR2 YYEKEE (reference sequence). The CDR3 sequence is CASSPSRSDQPQHF. The CDR3 nucleotides read TGTGCCAGCAGTCCTTCGAGGAGCGACCAGCCCCAGCATTTT.

This clonotype was detected ten times or more. The CDR3: CSAPTLYEQYF. DNA of the CDR3: TGCAGTGCCCCGACCCTCTACGAGCAGTACTTC. V gene TRBV20-1 combines with J gene TRBJ2-7; D not certain. Germline V gene data show CDR1 as DFQATT and CDR2 as SNEGSKA (reference sequence). The CDR3 sequence is 11 residues long. V lost 6 bases, J lost 3 bases, and 9 bases lay in between.

In this sample, this clonotype turned up a few times. The chain recombines TRBV28 with TRBJ1-4, with D unclear. The germline CDR1 and CDR2 sequences are MDHEN and SYDVKM. This CDR3 comprises 11 residues. The ends were cut back, 5 bases at V and 11 bases at J, with 9 bases in the middle. CDR3 sequence reads: CASSSQRKLFF. Written as DNA, the CDR3 is TGTGCCAGCAGTAGCCAGCGTAAACTGTTTTTT.

The J gene is TRBJ2-1, the V gene TRBV28; TRBD1 aligns across 8 bases. The length of the CDR3 is 14 residues. With V trimmed by 6 bases and J by 2 bases, 3 bases remained unmatched. Germline loops: CDR1 MDHEN, CDR2 SYDVKM. For the CDR3, the DNA is TGTGCCAGCAGGACAGGGGCGCCCTACAATGAGCAGTTCTTC. It yields the protein CASRTGAPYNEQFF.

In this sample, this clonotype turned up many times. V usage is TRBV18 and J usage is TRBJ2-1; 7 bases are a match to TRBD2. The CDR3 runs 16 residues. Germline V lookup: CDR1 KGHSH, CDR2 LQKENI. With 6 bases clipped from V and 7 bases from J, the junction kept 15 bases outside the gene matches. DNA for the CDR3: TGTGCCAGCTCCCCCGAGCGGGATATCCTCCGGAATGAGCAGTTCTTC. Its translation: CASSPERDILRNEQFF.

The chain couples TRBV27 to TRBJ1-2; a possible D gene is TRBD1 (6 bases). V was trimmed by 5 bases and J by 1 base, leaving 14 bases between them. Per the germline V gene, CDR1 is MNHEY and CDR2 is SMNVEV (reference sequence). The CDR3 contains 15 residues. In DNA, the CDR3 is TGTGCCAGCAGTCCCTGGACAGTCTTTAACTATGGCTACACCTTC. Translation: CASSPWTVFNYGYTF.

This clonotype was counted ten times or more. V usage is TRBV29-1 and J usage is TRBJ2-5; D gene ambiguous. CDR3 length: 12 amino acids. The germline CDR1 and CDR2 sequences are SQVTM and ANQGSEA. Trimming removed 4 bases at V and 5 bases at J, with 11 bases between. The CDR3 region is CSVGAGGETQYF. For the CDR3, the DNA is TGCAGCGTTGGGGCTGGTGGGGAGACCCAGTACTTC.

This clonotype was observed at least ten times. This chain connects TRBV12-3 or TRBV12-4 to TRBJ2-1, with 7 positions matching TRBD2. The CDR3 is made up of 17 amino acids. J gave up 0 bases and V 7 bases, and 12 bases lay outside the gene matches. CDR3 region: CASTTPGGGSSYNEQFF. The CDR3 coding sequence is TGTGCCAGCACCACCCCCGGGGGAGGGAGCTCCTACAATGAGCAGTTCTTC.

On this clonotype: A read error may account for a junction end that differs from germline. CDR3 sequence reads: CASYGGTAANYGYAF. The CDR3 coding sequence is TGTGCCAGCTATGGGGGGACAGCGGCTAACTATGGCTACGCCTTC. This chain links TRBV6-1 with TRBJ1-2; the match to TRBD1 covers 7 bases. The CDR3 contains 15 residues. The germline V gene encodes CDR1 MNHNS and CDR2 SASEGT.

The chain joins TRBV5-1 to TRBJ1-2; no clear D gene. CDR3 length: 14 residues. V dropped 0 bases and J dropped 6 bases, with 12 bases sitting between them. Germline CDR1 reads SGHRS; CDR2 reads YFSETQ. The CDR3 spells CASSLARQADGYTF. CDR3 DNA sequence: TGCGCCAGCAGCTTGGCCCGCCAGGCGGATGGCTACACCTTC.

Only a few counts were recorded for this clonotype. V and J are TRBV5-1 and TRBJ2-3; no clear D. The germline V and J ends were trimmed by 1 base and 3 bases, with 18 bases remaining between them. Germline V gene lookup returns CDR1 SGHRS and CDR2 YFSETQ. The CDR3 loop spans 17 amino acids. The CDR3 sequence: CASSLFAARSSTDTQYF. The CDR3 nucleotides read TGCGCCAGCAGCTTGTTCGCTGCTCGCTCTTCTACAGATACGCAGTATTTT.

This clonotype was counted ten times or more. V gene TRBV7-2 combines with J gene TRBJ2-1, with TRBD2 as a possible D gene (5 bases). The CDR3 consists of 17 residues. Trimming cost V 4 bases and J 5 bases, with 21 bases left between them. The germline CDR1 and CDR2 sequences are SGHTA and FQGNSA. CDR3: CASSSPGGLVSNNEQFF. The CDR3 region has the DNA TGTGCCAGCAGCTCCCCCGGAGGTCTGGTTTCTAACAATGAGCAGTTCTTC.

This clonotype showed up many times. The J gene is TRBJ2-2, the V gene TRBV7-9, with TRBD2 matching over 7 bases. After removal of 1 base from V and 6 bases from J, the junction contained 2 bases not matched to a gene. CDR1 and CDR2 (germline): SEHNR, FQNEAQ (reference sequence). The CDR3 spans 14 residues. This CDR3 is CASSLGLAAGELFF. DNA of the CDR3: TGTGCCAGCAGCTTAGGGCTAGCGGCCGGGGAGCTGTTTTTT.

The genes are TRBV20-1 and TRBJ1-1, with D hard to call. The V end was cut by 6 bases, the J end by 1 base, with 15 bases between. The CDR3 runs to 14 residues. Germline V CDR1 and CDR2: DFQATT, SNEGSKA (reference sequence). The CDR3 protein is CSAARGLQNTEAFF. CDR3 coding DNA: TGCAGTGCCGCGCGTGGGCTCCAGAACACTGAAGCTTTCTTT.

This clonotype came up many times. V is TRBV20-1 and J is TRBJ2-1, with D possibly TRBD2 on 6 matching bases. The CDR3 totals 13 residues. Germline V CDR1 and CDR2: DFQATT, SNEGSKA (reference sequence). CDR3: CGGWTGRSYEQFF. CDR3 DNA sequence: TGCGGTGGATGGACTGGGAGGAGCTATGAGCAGTTCTTC.

This clonotype showed up just a few times. This chain connects TRBV20-1 to TRBJ2-7; D possibly corresponds to TRBD2 (5 bases). CDR1 and CDR2 from the germline V gene are DFQATT and SNEGSKA (reference sequence). The CDR3 spans 12 residues. Trimming stripped 5 bases from V and 2 bases from J, with 10 bases between. CDR3 nucleotide sequence: TGCAGTGCTCTAGCCCCACCCTACGAGCAGTACTTC. Translation: CSALAPPYEQYF.

This clonotype was counted ten times or more. The chain joins TRBV10-1 to TRBJ2-7; tentative D call: TRBD2 (6 bases). The CDR3 is 15 residues long. Trimming removed 6 bases at V and 0 bases at J, with 15 bases between. CDR1 is WNHNN and CDR2 is SYGVQD in the germline V gene (reference sequence). The CDR3 loop is CASRPGGPDSYEQYF. For the CDR3, the DNA is TGCGCCAGCAGGCCTGGAGGGCCGGACTCCTACGAGCAGTACTTC.

The chain is built from TRBV27 and TRBJ2-3; 9 bases match TRBD2. This CDR3 has 18 residues. V was pared by 5 bases and J by 2 bases, with 14 bases of the junction left unmatched. Germline V gives CDR1 MNHEY, CDR2 SMNVEV (reference sequence). This chain's CDR3 is CASSLTSGTRSNTDTQYF. The DNA for the CDR3 is TGTGCCAGCAGTCTGACTAGCGGAACCCGATCTAACACAGATACGCAGTATTTT.

This clonotype was counted at least ten times. The chain joins TRBV6-5 to TRBJ2-1, with 8 bases matching TRBD2. V was pared by 7 bases and J by 0 bases, with 8 bases of the junction left unmatched. Germline loops: CDR1 MNHEY, CDR2 SVGAGI. The CDR3 contains 16 residues. DNA for the CDR3: TGTGCCAGCACATCCAGGACTAGCAACTCCTACAATGAGCAGTTCTTC. Protein: CASTSRTSNSYNEQFF.

This clonotype was found a few times. The gene calls are TRBV28 and TRBJ1-6; unclear D gene. Trimming stripped 4 bases from V and 0 bases from J, with 7 bases between. Per germline, CDR1 MDHEN and CDR2 SYDVKM. This CDR3 has 15 residues. As DNA, the CDR3 is TGTGCCAGCAGTTCCCCAAGCTCCTATAATTCACCCCTCCACTTT. Residues: CASSSPSSYNSPLHF.

There are many counts of this clonotype. This sequence joins TRBV5-5 and TRBJ2-5; TRBD1 is a possible D gene (6 bases). V lost 4 bases, J lost 1 base, and 11 bases lay in between. Germline V gene data show CDR1 as SGHKS and CDR2 as YYEKEE (reference sequence). The CDR3 is 14 amino acids. The CDR3 sequence is CASSGYRVQETQYF. Here the CDR3 DNA reads TGTGCCAGCAGCGGATACAGGGTCCAAGAGACCCAGTACTTC.

The CDR3 is CASSLVAGFPDTQYF. CDR3 in DNA: TGTGCCAGCAGCTTGGTTGCAGGGTTCCCAGATACGCAGTATTTT. The V gene is TRBV11-2, the J gene TRBJ2-3; a weak D match, TRBD1 (5 bases). The CDR3 length is 15 residues. V was clipped by 3 bases and J by 4 bases, with 14 bases between them. Germline lookup yields CDR1 SGHAT and CDR2 FQNNGV.